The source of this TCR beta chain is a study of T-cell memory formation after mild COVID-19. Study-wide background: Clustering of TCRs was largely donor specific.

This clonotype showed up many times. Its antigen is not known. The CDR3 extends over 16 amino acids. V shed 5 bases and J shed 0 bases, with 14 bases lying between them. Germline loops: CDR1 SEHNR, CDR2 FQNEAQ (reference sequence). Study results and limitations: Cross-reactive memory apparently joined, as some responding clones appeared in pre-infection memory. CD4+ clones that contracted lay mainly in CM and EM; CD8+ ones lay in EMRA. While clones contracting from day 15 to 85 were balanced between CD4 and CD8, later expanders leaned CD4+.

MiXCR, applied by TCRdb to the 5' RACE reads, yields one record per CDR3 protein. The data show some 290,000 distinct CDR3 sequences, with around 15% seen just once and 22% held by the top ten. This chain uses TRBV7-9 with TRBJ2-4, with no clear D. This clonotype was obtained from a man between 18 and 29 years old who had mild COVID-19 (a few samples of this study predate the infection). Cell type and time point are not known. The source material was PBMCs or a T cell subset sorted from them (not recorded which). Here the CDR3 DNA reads TGTGCCAGCAGCCCACCCTATATTCTAGCCAAAAACATTCAGTACTTC. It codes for CASSPPYILAKNIQYF.